The 23 T cell receptor beta chains below come from one sample, sequenced in a study of T cell repertoires in cytomegalovirus infection. TCRdb ran MiXCR on the reads and lists one entry per CDR3 protein. The sample holds around 710,000 distinct CDR3 sequences; about 28% are singletons and the top ten take roughly 14%. Their recognized antigens are unknown. Specimen: cultured CD8+ T cells from PBMCs, collected from culture after CMV antigen stimulation. The receptors derive from a human donor in good health (CMV status not recorded). Some clones in this sample may be carry-over from other donors' samples.

This clonotype was counted a few times. The rearrangement uses TRBV27 and TRBJ1-2; the D is unclear. The CDR3 runs 13 residues. CDR1 MNHEY and CDR2 SMNVEV come from the germline V gene (reference sequence). V lost 3 bases to trimming and J lost 8 bases, with 13 bases between them. The CDR3 sequence: CASSFLPSEGYTF. In DNA, the CDR3 is TGTGCCAGCAGTTTCCTGCCGTCTGAGGGCTACACCTTC.

The CDR3 coding sequence is TGCGCCAGCAGCCAAGAGGGGGTTATCACAGATACGCAGTATTTT. Encoded protein: CASSQEGVITDTQYF. V gene TRBV4-1 combines with J gene TRBJ2-3, with D tentatively TRBD1 or TRBD2 (5 bases each). Germline values: CDR1 MGHRA, CDR2 YSYEKL. The CDR3 is 15 residues long. Trimming shortened V by 0 bases and J by 2 bases, and 9 bases separated the two germline ends.

The chain couples TRBV15 to TRBJ1-5, with 9 positions matching TRBD1. V lost 3 bases, J lost 1 base, and 4 bases stayed unmatched. This CDR3 contains 16 residues. Germline loops: CDR1 LNHNV, CDR2 YYDKDF (reference sequence). The CDR3 protein is CATSRDRGRSNQPQHF. The DNA for the CDR3 is TGTGCCACCAGCAGGGACAGGGGAAGAAGCAATCAGCCCCAGCATTTT. Looking up the rest from reference TRBV15 and TRBJ1-5 gives the full variable domain: DAMVIQNPRYQVTQFGKPVTLSCSQTLNHNVMYWYQQKSSQAPKLLFHYYDKDFNNEADTPDNFQSRRPNTSFCFLDIRSPGLGDTAMYLCATSRDRGRSNQPQHFGDGTRLSIL.

This clonotype was recorded many times. The CDR3 is CASSVFPGQGNTGELFF. The CDR3 nucleotides read TGTGCCAGCAGCGTGTTCCCGGGACAGGGGAACACCGGGGAGCTGTTTTTT. The rearrangement joins TRBV9 to TRBJ2-2, with 9 bases identical to TRBD1. The germline gives CDR1 SGDLS, CDR2 YYNGEE. CDR3 size: 17 residues. Trimming removed 2 bases from V and 1 base from J; junction bases left unmatched: 6.

This chain connects TRBV25-1 to TRBJ1-1; D unclear. V lost 2 bases to trimming and J lost 10 bases, with 14 bases between them. The CDR3 totals 13 residues. CDR1 and CDR2 from the germline V gene are MGHDK and SYGVNS. The CDR3 region is CASSENREPRAFF. The CDR3 DNA sequence: TGTGCCAGCAGTGAAAATAGGGAACCGCGAGCTTTCTTT.

The rearrangement joins TRBV28 to TRBJ2-7, with D tentatively TRBD1 or TRBD2 (5 bases each). V was clipped by 5 bases and J by 0 bases, with 8 bases between them. The CDR3 has 13 amino acids. Germline CDR1 and CDR2: MDHEN and SYDVKM. The DNA for the CDR3 is TGTGCCAGCAGTCGGGGCAACTCCTACGAGCAGTACGTC. Its protein is CASSRGNSYEQYV.

This chain links TRBV5-4 with TRBJ1-1; D is ambiguous. CDR3 length: 11 amino acids. Germline-derived CDR1 and CDR2 are SGHNT and YYREEE (reference sequence). V gave up 4 bases and J gave up 6 bases, with 7 bases separating them. CDR3 residues: CASSLYAEAFF. The DNA for the CDR3 is TGTGCCAGCAGCCTCTATGCTGAAGCTTTCTTT.

Points on this clonotype: A clone one base away is much larger, so this may be a read error. The chain uses TRBV7-2 and TRBJ2-1; tentatively, D is TRBD2 (5 bases). CDR3 length: 15 residues. Per the germline V gene, CDR1 is SGHTA and CDR2 is FQGNSA. The V end was cut by 0 bases, the J end by 8 bases, with 14 bases between. The CDR3 here is CASSLAGSYVDEQFF. DNA for the CDR3: TGTGCCAGCAGCTTAGCGGGGAGTTACGTTGATGAGCAGTTCTTC.

This clonotype was detected a few times. This rearrangement joins TRBV5-4 to TRBJ2-3, with D unclear. Deletions cut 0 bases from V and 1 base from J, with 9 bases between. The CDR3 length is 15 residues. Germline assignment: CDR1 SGHNT and CDR2 YYREEE (reference sequence). DNA of the CDR3: TGTGCCAGCAGCTTGGGGGTAGCCGGCACAGATACGCAGTATTTT. Translation gives CASSLGVAGTDTQYF.

This chain connects TRBV27 to TRBJ2-3, with 9 nucleotides matching TRBD2. The V gene's germline CDR1 is MNHEY and CDR2 SMNVEV (reference sequence). CDR3 length equals 16 residues. The V segment lost 2 bases and the J segment 4 bases; nucleotides outside the gene matches: 7. The CDR3 sequence is CASSLLRGGAADTQYF. DNA for the CDR3: TGTGCCAGCAGTTTACTTCGCGGGGGGGCGGCAGATACGCAGTATTTT.

This chain links TRBV28 with TRBJ2-6, with TRBD1 identical over 10 bases. Germline V gene lookup returns CDR1 MDHEN and CDR2 SYDVKM. This CDR3 spans 17 amino acids. V lost 6 bases to trimming and J lost 5 bases; unmatched junction nucleotides: 10. This chain's CDR3 is CASRPGTGAFWANVLTF. Here the CDR3 DNA reads TGTGCCAGCAGGCCCGGGACAGGGGCTTTCTGGGCCAACGTCCTGACTTTC.

This clonotype was observed a few times. The chain recombines TRBV20-1 with TRBJ1-2, with 7 bases that match TRBD1. Looked up from germline, CDR1 is DFQATT and CDR2 is SNEGSKA (reference sequence). The V and J ends lost 0 bases and 0 bases, in that order; junction bases with no gene match: 10. There are 17 residues in the CDR3. The CDR3 nucleotides are TGCAGTGCTAGAGAGAATTACAGGGGCACTCCTAACTATGGCTACACCTTC. This sequence encodes CSARENYRGTPNYGYTF.

This rearrangement joins TRBV5-1 to TRBJ2-5, with D possibly TRBD1 on 5 matching bases. The ends were cut back, 2 bases at V and 5 bases at J, with 16 bases in the middle. Germline CDR1 reads SGHRS; CDR2 reads YFSETQ. The CDR3 runs 15 residues. The CDR3 bases are TGCGCCAGCAGCTTCATGGACACCACCCAGGAGACCCAGTACTTC. Translating gives CASSFMDTTQETQYF.

This clonotype was recorded many times. The chain uses TRBV12-3 or TRBV12-4 and TRBJ1-1; no definite D call. The CDR3 contains 13 residues. Trimming pared 6 bases from V and 1 base from J, leaving 9 bases between. In DNA, the CDR3 is TGTGCCAGCAGCCTTCGAGGGAACACTGAAGCTTTCTTT. It codes for CASSLRGNTEAFF.

This clonotype turned up a few times. This chain joins TRBV10-1 and TRBJ2-7; tentatively, D is TRBD2 (6 bases). The germline V gene encodes CDR1 WNHNN and CDR2 SYGVQD (reference sequence). The CDR3 is made up of 12 amino acids. With 8 bases removed from V and 4 bases from J, the gap between germline ends came to 12 bases. CDR3 region: CASWDGGYEQYF. In DNA, the CDR3 is TGCGCCAGCTGGGACGGGGGTTACGAGCAGTACTTC.

This clonotype was found a few times. DNA for the CDR3: TGTGCCACCTCGGGGGATACAATCGGGAACACTGAAGCTTTCTTT. It codes for CATSGDTIGNTEAFF. This chain connects TRBV19 to TRBJ1-1, with a possible D match to TRBD1 (5 bases). The CDR3 extends over 15 amino acids. Germline CDR1 is LNHDA and CDR2 is SQIVND (reference sequence). Trimming took off 10 bases at V and 1 base at J, with 19 bases between the two ends. Combining the CDR3 with reference TRBV19 and TRBJ1-1 gives the whole variable domain DGGITQSPKYLFRKEGQNVTLSCEQNLNHDAMYWYRQDPGQGLRLIYYSQIVNDFQKGDIAEGYSVSREKKESFPLTVTSAQKNPTAFYLCATSGDTIGNTEAFFGQGTRLTVV.

This chain uses TRBV3-1 with TRBJ2-2; D could derive from TRBD1 or TRBD2 (5 bases each). The CDR3 covers 18 residues. The V gene lost 1 base and the J gene lost 1 base, with 16 bases spanning the gap. Looked up from germline, CDR1 is LGHDT and CDR2 is YNNKEL (reference sequence). As DNA, the CDR3 is TGTGCCAGCAGCCAAGGCCCACGCAGGGAGAGGAACACCGGGGAGCTGTTTTTT. It translates to CASSQGPRRERNTGELFF. Complete variable domain (other parts from reference TRBV3-1 and TRBJ2-2): DTAVSQTPKYLVTQMGNDKSIKCEQNLGHDTMYWYKQDSKKFLKIMFSYNNKELIINETVPNRFSPKSPDKAHLNLHINSLELGDSAVYFCASSQGPRRERNTGELFFGEGSRLTVL.

This clonotype turned up a few times. This chain joins TRBV15 and TRBJ2-2, with no clear D. Germline V gene sequence: CDR1 LNHNV, CDR2 YYDKDF (reference sequence). CDR3 length: 13 residues. Trimming cost V 0 bases and J 6 bases, with 5 bases left between them. CDR3: CATSRDRAGELFF. The CDR3 bases are TGTGCCACCAGCAGAGATAGGGCCGGGGAGCTGTTTTTT.

This clonotype turned up a few times. V and J are TRBV6-1 and TRBJ2-2, with D possibly being TRBD1 (5 bases). Trimming removed 1 base at V and 7 bases at J, with 13 bases between. Germline V CDR1 and CDR2: MNHNS, SASEGT. This CDR3 region has 15 residues. CDR3 region: CASSEGPPTDGELFF. The CDR3 coding sequence is TGTGCCAGCAGTGAAGGCCCCCCGACAGACGGGGAGCTGTTTTTT.

The DNA of the CDR3 is TGTGCCAGCAGTTTTGAGGGATCGAGCACAGATACGCAGTATTTT. This translates into CASSFEGSSTDTQYF. This chain links TRBV27 with TRBJ2-3; maybe TRBD2 (5 bases). The V and J ends lost 3 bases and 0 bases respectively, with 10 bases between them. This CDR3 is 15 amino acids long. Germline CDR1 is MNHEY and CDR2 is SMNVEV (reference sequence).

The chain combines TRBV6-1 with TRBJ2-1; no firm D call. The germline CDR1 and CDR2 sequences are MNHNS and SASEGT. Trimming removed 2 bases from V and 5 bases from J, with 10 bases in between. The CDR3 contains 14 residues. The CDR3 sequence is CASSEFRVDNEQFF. The CDR3 bases are TGTGCCAGCAGTGAATTCAGAGTCGACAATGAGCAGTTCTTC.

The chain carries TRBV5-5 and TRBJ2-1; 8 bases align to TRBD2. With 4 bases clipped from V and 7 bases from J, the junction kept 7 bases outside the gene matches. The germline CDR1 and CDR2 sequences are SGHKS and YYEKEE (reference sequence). This CDR3 contains 14 residues. In DNA, the CDR3 is TGTGCCAGCAGCGGGGCGGGGGGCTTTAATGAGCAGTTCTTC. Translation gives CASSGAGGFNEQFF.

Turning to this clonotype: Since a much larger clone is just one base distant, this may be a read error. The rearrangement links TRBV7-6 to TRBJ2-3; maybe TRBD1 (7 bases). CDR3 length equals 16 residues. The germline CDR1 and CDR2 sequences are SGHVS and FNYEAQ. Here the CDR3 DNA reads TGTGCCAGCAGCTTACCGCCGACAGGGAGGACAGATATGCAGTATTTT. This translates into CASSLPPTGRTDMQYF.